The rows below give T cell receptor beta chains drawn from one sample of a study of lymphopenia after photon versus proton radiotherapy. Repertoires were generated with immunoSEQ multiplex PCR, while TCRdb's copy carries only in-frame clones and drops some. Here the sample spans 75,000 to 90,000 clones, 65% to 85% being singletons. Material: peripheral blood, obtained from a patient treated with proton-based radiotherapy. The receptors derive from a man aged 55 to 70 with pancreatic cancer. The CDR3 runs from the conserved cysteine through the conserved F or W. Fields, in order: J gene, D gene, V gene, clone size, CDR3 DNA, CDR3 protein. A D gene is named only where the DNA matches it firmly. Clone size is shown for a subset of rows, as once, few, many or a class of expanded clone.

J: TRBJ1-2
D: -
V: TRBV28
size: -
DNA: TGTGCCAGCAGTTTAGGGCAGTCGTTATGGGGCTACACCTTC
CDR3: CASSLGQSLWGYTF

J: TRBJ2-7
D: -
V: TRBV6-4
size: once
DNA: TGTGCCAGCAGTGAATCCAGGGGAAGCGAGCAGTACTTC
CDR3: CASSESRGSEQYF

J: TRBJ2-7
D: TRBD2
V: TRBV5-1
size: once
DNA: TGCGCCAGCAGCCCCGGACTAGCGGGAGTCTCCGAGCAGTACTTC
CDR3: CASSPGLAGVSEQYF

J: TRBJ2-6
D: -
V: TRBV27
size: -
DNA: TGTGCCAGCAGCCCGTGGCAGGGGACCCCTGGGGCCAACGTCCTGACTTTC
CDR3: CASSPWQGTPGANVLTF

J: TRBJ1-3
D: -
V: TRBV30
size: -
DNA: TGTGCCTGGAGTGGAGGGATTCTCTCTGGAAACACCATATATTTT
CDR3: CAWSGGILSGNTIYF

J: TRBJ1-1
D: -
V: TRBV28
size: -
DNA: TGTGCCAGCAGTTTAAACAGATGGGGACGGCAGAACACTGAAGCTTTCTTT
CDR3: CASSLNRWGRQNTEAFF

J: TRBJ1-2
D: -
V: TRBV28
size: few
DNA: TGTGCCAGCAGTCCCCCTGGGCGGCCTTTGGATGGCTACACCTTC
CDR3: CASSPPGRPLDGYTF

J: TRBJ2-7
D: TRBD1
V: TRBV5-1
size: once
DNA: TGCGCCAGCAGCCCATCCGGGACAGGGGTGTACGAGCAGTACTTC
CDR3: CASSPSGTGVYEQYF

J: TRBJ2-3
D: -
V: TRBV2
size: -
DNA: -
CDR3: CASSTSGDTQYF

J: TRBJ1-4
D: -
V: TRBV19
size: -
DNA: TGTGCCAGTAGTACTCTGGACAGCCGTAATGAAAAACTGTTTTTT
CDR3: CASSTLDSRNEKLFF

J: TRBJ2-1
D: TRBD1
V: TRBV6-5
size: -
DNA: TGTGCCAGCAGTCAGACGGGACAGGTTGATGAGCAGTTCTTC
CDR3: CASSQTGQVDEQFF

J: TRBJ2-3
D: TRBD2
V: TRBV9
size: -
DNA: TGTGCCAGCAGCGTAGATCCCCTAGCGGGAGTTAGCACAGATACGCAGTATTTT
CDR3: CASSVDPLAGVSTDTQYF

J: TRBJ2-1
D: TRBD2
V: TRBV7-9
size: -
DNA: TGTGCCAGCAGCTCCCCTAGCGGCCACTACAATGAGCAGTTCTTC
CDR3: CASSSPSGHYNEQFF

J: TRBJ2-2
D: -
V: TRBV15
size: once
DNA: TGTGCCACCAGCAGAGATGTGCAGGGCTCGACCGGGGAGCTGTTTTTT
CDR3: CATSRDVQGSTGELFF

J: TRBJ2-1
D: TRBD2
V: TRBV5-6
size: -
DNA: TGTGCCAGCAGCCTCCCTAGCGGGAGGTCCTACAATGAGCAGTTCTTC
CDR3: CASSLPSGRSYNEQFF